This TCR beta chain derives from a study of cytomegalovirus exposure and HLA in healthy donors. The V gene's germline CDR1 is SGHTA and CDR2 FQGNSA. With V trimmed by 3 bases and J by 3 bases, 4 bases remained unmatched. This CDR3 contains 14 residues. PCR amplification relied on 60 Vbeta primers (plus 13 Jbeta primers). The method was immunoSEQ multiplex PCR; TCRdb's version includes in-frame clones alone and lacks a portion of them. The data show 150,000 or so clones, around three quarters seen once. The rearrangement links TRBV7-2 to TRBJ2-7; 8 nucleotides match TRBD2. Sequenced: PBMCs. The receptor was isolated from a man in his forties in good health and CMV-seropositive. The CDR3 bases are TGTGCCAGCAGCTTCCAAGCGGGGGACTACGAGCAGTACTTC. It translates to CASSFQAGDYEQYF.